These 9 T cell receptor beta chains came from one sample sequenced in a study of cytomegalovirus exposure and HLA in healthy donors. Amplification used 60 Vbeta primers and 13 Jbeta primers. TCRdb keeps only in-frame clones here, not all; method: immunoSEQ multiplex PCR. The sample yields around 130,000 clones, more than 80% seen once. Sequences were obtained from PBMCs. Receptors were obtained from a male donor in good health and CMV-seronegative.

The rearrangement links TRBV5-1 to TRBJ2-5, with 11 nucleotides matching TRBD2. J gave up 11 bases and V 0 bases, and 18 bases lay outside the gene matches. The germline V gene has CDR1 SGHRS and CDR2 YFSETQ. The CDR3 has 18 residues. The CDR3 DNA is TGCGCCAGCAGCTTGGTACTAGCGGGGGAAGTAGGTTGGAGGGAGCAGTACTTC. Its protein is CASSLVLAGEVGWREQYF.

This chain uses TRBV4-2 with TRBJ1-2; 7 bases map to TRBD1. The CDR3 covers 13 residues. The V gene's germline CDR1 is LGHNA and CDR2 YNFKEQ. Trimming took 4 bases from V and 4 from J; bases not matched to a gene: 3. In nucleotides, the CDR3 is TGTGCCAGCAGCCCCCGGGACAGCTATGGCTACACCTTC. It is translated as CASSPRDSYGYTF.

This chain uses TRBV7-2 with TRBJ2-2; the match to TRBD1 covers 10 bases. Trimming removed 0 bases from V and 7 bases from J; junction bases left unmatched: 2. This CDR3 is 15 amino acids long. Germline V lookup: CDR1 SGHTA, CDR2 FQGNSA. CDR3 bases: TGTGCCAGCAGCTTAGCGGGACAGGGGAACGGGGAGCTGTTTTTT. Translated, it gives CASSLAGQGNGELFF. Based on the CDR3 plus reference TRBV7-2 and TRBJ2-2, the full variable domain is GAGVSQSPSNKVTEKGKDVELRCDPISGHTALYWYRQSLGQGLEFLIYFQGNSAPDKSGLPSDRFSAERTGGSVSTLTIQRTQQEDSAVYLCASSLAGQGNGELFFGEGSRLTVL.

This clone was picked up a small number of times. The chain couples TRBV28 to TRBJ1-1; D might be TRBD1 (5 bases). Germline-derived CDR1 and CDR2 are MDHEN and SYDVKM. V lost 3 bases to trimming and J lost 2 bases, with 10 bases between them. CDR3 length equals 14 residues. The CDR3: CASSLLTVNTEAFF. CDR3 nucleotide sequence: TGTGCCAGCAGTTTGTTGACAGTAAACACTGAAGCTTTCTTT.

The chain couples TRBV2 to TRBJ2-5, with 9 bases fitting TRBD1. V was pared by 1 base and J by 5 bases, with 2 bases of the junction left unmatched. This CDR3 is built from 14 residues. The V gene's germline CDR1 is SNHLY and CDR2 FYNNEI. CDR3 amino acids: CASSEVTGGETQYF. Here the CDR3 DNA reads TGTGCCAGCAGTGAAGTGACAGGGGGGGAGACCCAGTACTTC.

This chain links TRBV12-2 with TRBJ2-7; the tabulated D call, TRBD1, remains unverified against the DNA. TRBV12-2 is recorded as a pseudogene. This CDR3 comprises 14 residues. This chain's CDR3 is CASPNLGARYEQYF. The CDR3 DNA reads as TGTGCAAGTCCCAACTTAGGGGCCCGCTACGAGCAGTACTTC.

The chain is built from TRBV27 and TRBJ2-2; the match to TRBD2 covers 9 bases. Germline CDR1 MNHEY, CDR2 SMNVEV (reference sequence). The J segment lost 5 bases and the V segment lost 1 base, leaving 5 bases of the junction unmatched. CDR3 size: 16 residues. CDR3 residues: CASSLLAGVKTGELFF. CDR3 in DNA: TGTGCCAGCAGTTTATTAGCGGGGGTAAAAACCGGGGAGCTGTTTTTT.

The chain has TRBV4-2 and TRBJ2-7, with 8 bases that match TRBD2. The CDR3 extends over 15 amino acids. Germline lookup yields CDR1 LGHNA and CDR2 YNFKEQ. V trimming: 0 bases; J trimming: 5 bases; junction bases outside the gene matches: 6. The CDR3 DNA sequence: TGTGCCAGCAGCCAAGAATCGGGAGGGCCCAACGAGCAGTACTTC. Encoded protein: CASSQESGGPNEQYF.

This chain connects TRBV12-5 to TRBJ2-1; 10 nucleotides match TRBD1. This CDR3 is built from 20 residues. From germline, CDR1 is LGHNT and CDR2 FRNRAP. Trimming took 5 bases from V and 5 from J; bases not matched to a gene: 21. The CDR3 protein is CASGSISGQGNSQRDNEQFF. The CDR3, as DNA: TGTGCTAGTGGTAGTATATCGGGACAGGGGAACTCCCAAAGGGACAATGAGCAGTTCTTC.